This TCR beta chain came from a study of human T cells and chemical hapten exposure. In the study overall: Each patient's scalp received weekly diphenylcyclopropenone throughout the approximately 24-week study. The patient population, which was mostly female, had alopecia areata, totalis or universalis.

The authors' processing: Sample TCR counts, which ranged from roughly 23,224 to 750,000, had a median of around 93,000. TCRdb independently ran MiXCR on the RACE reads; one entry per CDR3 protein. TCRdb, not the authors, supplied the V and J calls. The data contain about 120,000 distinct CDR3 sequences, approximately 14% of them singletons. Notes on the study in general: With alopecia, donors may have immune responses unlike healthy people's.

As for this clonotype: The target antigen is unknown.

Stated time point: patch test 1, 2 weeks after DPC sensitization. The treatment was: therapeutic diphenylcyclopropenone sensitization with weekly scalp DPC. The CDR3 is 16 residues long. The chain links TRBV21-1 to TRBJ2-2; TRBD1 was called by the table and not checked on the DNA. TRBV21-1 is labeled a pseudogene. The input for sequencing was whole blood, taken in connection with sensitization to the hapten diphenylcyclopropenone (DPC). This sequence was found in a man aged 18 to 30 with alopecia areata. Some clones in this sample may be carry-over from other donors' samples. The CDR3 coding sequence is TGTGCCAGCAACAACGCGGGACAGGGACGCACCGGGGAGCTGTTTTTT. Translation: CASNNAGQGRTGELFF.